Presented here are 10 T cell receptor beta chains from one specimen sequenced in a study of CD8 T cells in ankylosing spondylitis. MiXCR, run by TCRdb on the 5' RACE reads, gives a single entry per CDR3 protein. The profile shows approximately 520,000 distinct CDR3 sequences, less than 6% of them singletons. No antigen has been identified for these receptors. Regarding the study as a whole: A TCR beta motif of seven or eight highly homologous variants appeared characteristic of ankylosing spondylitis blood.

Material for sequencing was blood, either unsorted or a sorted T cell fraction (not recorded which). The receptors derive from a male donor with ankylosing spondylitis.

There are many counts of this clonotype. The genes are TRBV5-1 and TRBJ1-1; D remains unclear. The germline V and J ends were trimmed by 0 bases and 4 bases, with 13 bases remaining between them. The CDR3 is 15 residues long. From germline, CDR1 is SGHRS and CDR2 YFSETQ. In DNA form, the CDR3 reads TGCGCCAGCAGCTTGGGGCTCCCCGGCGGCACTGAAGCTTTCTTT. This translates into CASSLGLPGGTEAFF.

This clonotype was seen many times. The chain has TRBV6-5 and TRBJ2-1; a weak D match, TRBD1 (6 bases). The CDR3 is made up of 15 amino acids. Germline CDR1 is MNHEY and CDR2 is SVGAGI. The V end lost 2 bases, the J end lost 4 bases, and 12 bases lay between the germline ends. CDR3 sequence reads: CASSYGQGSYNEQFF. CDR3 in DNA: TGTGCCAGCAGTTACGGGCAGGGGTCATACAATGAGCAGTTCTTC.

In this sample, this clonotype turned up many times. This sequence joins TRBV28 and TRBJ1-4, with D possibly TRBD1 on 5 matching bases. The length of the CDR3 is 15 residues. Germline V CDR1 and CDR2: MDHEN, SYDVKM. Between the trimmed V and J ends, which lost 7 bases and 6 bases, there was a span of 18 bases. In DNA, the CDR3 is TGTGCCAGCAACGGGGAGGCGACGGGGGATGAAAAACTGTTTTTT. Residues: CASNGEATGDEKLFF.

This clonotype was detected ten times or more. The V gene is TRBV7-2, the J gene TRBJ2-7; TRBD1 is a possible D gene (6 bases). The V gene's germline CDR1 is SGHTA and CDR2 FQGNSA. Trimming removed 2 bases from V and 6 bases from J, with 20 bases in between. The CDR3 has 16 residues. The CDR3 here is CASSLNRRDRLGEQYF. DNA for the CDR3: TGTGCCAGCAGCTTAAATCGCCGAGACAGGTTGGGCGAGCAGTACTTC.

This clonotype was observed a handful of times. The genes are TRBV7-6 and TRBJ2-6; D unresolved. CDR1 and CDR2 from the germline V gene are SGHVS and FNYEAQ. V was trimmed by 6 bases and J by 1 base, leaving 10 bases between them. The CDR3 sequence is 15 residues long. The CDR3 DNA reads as TGTGCCAGCAGAGGGCCACCTTCTGGGGCCAACGTCCTGACTTTC. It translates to CASRGPPSGANVLTF.

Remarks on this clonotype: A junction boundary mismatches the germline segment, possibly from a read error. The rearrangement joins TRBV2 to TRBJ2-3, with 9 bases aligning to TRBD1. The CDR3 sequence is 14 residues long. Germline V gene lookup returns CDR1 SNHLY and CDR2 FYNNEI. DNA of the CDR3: TGTGACAGCAGTGACTGGACAGGGGTGTATACGCAGTATTTT. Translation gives CDSSDWTGVYTQYF.

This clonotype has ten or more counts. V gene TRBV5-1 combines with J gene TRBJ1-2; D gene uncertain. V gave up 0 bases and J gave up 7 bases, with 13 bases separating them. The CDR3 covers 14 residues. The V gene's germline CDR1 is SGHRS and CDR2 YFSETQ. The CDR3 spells CASSLETGFAGYTF. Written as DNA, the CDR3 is TGCGCCAGCAGCTTGGAAACGGGGTTCGCTGGCTACACCTTC.

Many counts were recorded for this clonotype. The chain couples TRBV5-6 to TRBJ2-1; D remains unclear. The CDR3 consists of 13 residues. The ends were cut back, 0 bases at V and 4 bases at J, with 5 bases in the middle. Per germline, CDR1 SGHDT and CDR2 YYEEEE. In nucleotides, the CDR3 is TGTGCCAGCAGCTTGGAACCATACAATGAGCAGTTCTTC. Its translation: CASSLEPYNEQFF.

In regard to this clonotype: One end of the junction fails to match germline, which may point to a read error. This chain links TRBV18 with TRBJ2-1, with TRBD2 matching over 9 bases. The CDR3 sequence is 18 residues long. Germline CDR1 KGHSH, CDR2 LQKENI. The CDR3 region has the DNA TGTGCCAGCTCAGCACCCGGTAGCGGGAGCGGCGAGTACAATGAGCAGTTCTTC. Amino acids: CASSAPGSGSGEYNEQFF.

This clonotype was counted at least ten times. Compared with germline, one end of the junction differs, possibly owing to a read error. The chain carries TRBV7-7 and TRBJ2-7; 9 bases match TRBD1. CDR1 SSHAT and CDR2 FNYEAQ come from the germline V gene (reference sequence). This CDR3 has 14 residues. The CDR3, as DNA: TGTGCTAGCAGCCCCGGGACAGGGATCGGCGAGCAGTACTTC. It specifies CASSPGTGIGEQYF.